The 11 T cell receptor beta chains below all came from one sample that was sequenced in a study of cytomegalovirus exposure and HLA in healthy donors. PCR employed 60 Vbeta and 13 Jbeta primers. The table came from immunoSEQ multiplex PCR; TCRdb's copy has only in-frame clones and leaves some out. Seen here are about 100,000 clones, 65% to 85% observed once, and the top ten hold approximately 2.2%. The sequenced material came from PBMCs. The receptor source for this set is a young man in good health and CMV-seronegative.

The rearrangement joins TRBV14 to TRBJ1-4; 7 bases are shared with TRBD1. This CDR3 is built from 17 residues. The germline CDR1 and CDR2 sequences are SGHDN and FVKESK. After removal of 4 bases from V and 4 bases from J, the junction contained 12 bases not matched to a gene. The CDR3 nucleotides read TGTGCCAGCAGCCCCCGGACAGGCGGTCGCTTTAATGAAAAACTGTTTTTT. Its protein is CASSPRTGGRFNEKLFF.

The chain has TRBV30 and TRBJ1-1; tentatively, D is TRBD1 (5 bases). Germline V gives CDR1 GTSNPN, CDR2 SVGIG (reference sequence). The V and J ends lost 3 bases and 7 bases respectively, with 12 bases between them. CDR3 size: 12 residues. In nucleotides, the CDR3 is TGTGCCTGGAGAAGACAGCTCCTTGAAGCTTTCTTT. Encoded protein: CAWRRQLLEAFF.

This rearrangement joins TRBV6-5 to TRBJ2-7; 8 bases line up with TRBD2. The germline CDR1 and CDR2 sequences are MNHEY and SVGAGI. V gave up 1 base and J gave up 5 bases; unmatched junction bases: 7. The CDR3 has 15 residues. The CDR3, as DNA: TGTGCCAGCAGTTACTTAGTAGCGGGACGCGACGAGCAGTACTTC. Amino acids: CASSYLVAGRDEQYF.

The J gene is TRBJ2-3, the V gene TRBV4-2, with D possibly matching TRBD2 (5 bases). The germline V and J ends were trimmed by 3 bases and 6 bases, with 16 bases remaining between them. CDR3 length: 15 residues. In germline, CDR1 is LGHNA, CDR2 YNFKEQ. CDR3 region: CASSHTRGIGDTQYF. In DNA, the CDR3 is TGTGCCAGCAGCCACACTAGAGGGATAGGGGATACGCAGTATTTT.

The rearrangement joins TRBV7-2 to TRBJ2-7, with D possibly matching TRBD1 (5 bases). The CDR3 spans 16 residues. Germline-derived CDR1 and CDR2 are SGHTA and FQGNSA. V was trimmed by 4 bases and J by 3 bases, leaving 19 bases between them. The CDR3 DNA follows: TGTGCCAGCAGCTACCGCCCTACAGGTTACGGCTACGAGCAGTACTTC. It codes for CASSYRPTGYGYEQYF.

This clone occurred a few times. J is TRBJ1-4 and V is TRBV5-1; D is uncertain. Trimming cost V 0 bases and J 4 bases, with 10 bases left between them. Germline V lookup: CDR1 SGHRS, CDR2 YFSETQ. The CDR3 is 15 residues long. The CDR3 DNA reads TGCGCCAGCAGCTTGGACGGGAGCCTTAATGAAAAACTGTTTTTT. This codes for CASSLDGSLNEKLFF.

The chain employs TRBV23-1 and TRBJ2-3, with D maybe TRBD2 (6 bases). TRBV23-1 counts as an open reading frame of uncertain function. CDR3 length: 14 amino acids. Trimming shortened V by 8 bases and J by 0 bases, and 12 bases separated the two germline ends. For the CDR3, the DNA is TGCGCCAGCCGGAGGGGTTACAGCACAGATACGCAGTATTTT. Its protein product is CASRRGYSTDTQYF.

The rearrangement links TRBV28 to TRBJ1-5; TRBD1 is a possible D gene (5 bases). Trimming removed 6 bases at V and 0 bases at J, with 9 bases between. CDR1 and CDR2 from the germline V gene are MDHEN and SYDVKM. The CDR3 is 14 amino acids. This chain's CDR3 is CASSRQISNQPQHF. DNA for the CDR3: TGTGCCAGCAGCAGACAGATTAGCAATCAGCCCCAGCATTTT. Drawing the rest from reference TRBV28 and TRBJ1-5, the complete variable domain is DVKVTQSSRYLVKRTGEKVFLECVQDMDHENMFWYRQDPGLGLRLIYFSYDVKMKEKGDIPEGYSVSREKKERFSLILESASTNQTSMYLCASSRQISNQPQHFGDGTRLSIL.

The rearrangement uses TRBV27 and TRBJ1-4, with 8 bases aligning to TRBD1. The CDR3 sequence is 14 residues long. J gave up 7 bases and V 3 bases, and 4 bases lay outside the gene matches. CDR1 is MNHEY and CDR2 is SMNVEV in the germline V gene (reference sequence). The CDR3 nucleotides are TGTGCCAGCAGTTTGGCAGGGGGCCCTGAAAAACTGTTTTTT. Protein sequence: CASSLAGGPEKLFF.

The gene calls are TRBV2 and TRBJ2-7, with 8 nucleotides matching TRBD2. The germline V gene has CDR1 SNHLY and CDR2 FYNNEI. This CDR3 comprises 15 residues. Unmatched junction bases numbered 10, after V lost 4 bases and J lost 5 bases. CDR3 region: CASSVQRGINDEQYF. The CDR3 coding sequence is TGTGCCAGCAGTGTACAGCGGGGGATAAACGACGAGCAGTACTTC.

In this sample, this clone turned up a few times. The gene calls are TRBV5-1 and TRBJ1-4; a weak D match, TRBD1 (6 bases). CDR1 is SGHRS and CDR2 is YFSETQ in the germline V gene. Trimming pared 5 bases from V and 3 bases from J, leaving 11 bases between. This CDR3 has 14 residues. The CDR3, as DNA: TGCGCCAGCAGTTCAGGGGAAGCTAATGAAAAACTGTTTTTT. This encodes CASSSGEANEKLFF.